The 27 T cell receptor beta chains below all came from one sample that was sequenced in a study of blood T cell repertoires in COVID-19. Method: immunoSEQ multiplex PCR; TCRdb's copy keeps in-frame clones and lacks some. The data hold roughly 500,000 clones, with roughly 88% observed a single time. Input material: peripheral blood. These receptors were taken from a human donor in a cohort sampled during active COVID-19.

The chain recombines TRBV6-5 with TRBJ2-7; D is uncertain. This CDR3 contains 14 residues. Per the germline V gene, CDR1 is MNHEY and CDR2 is SVGAGI. V was pared by 0 bases and J by 5 bases, with 11 bases between. CDR3 sequence: CASSYSIQADEQYF. For the CDR3, the DNA is TGTGCCAGCAGTTACTCGATCCAGGCTGACGAGCAGTACTTC.

The chain couples TRBV3-1 (or the pseudogene TRBV3-2) to TRBJ1-3, with D unclear. V was shortened by 7 bases and J by 3 bases, with 7 bases between the two germline ends. The CDR3 has 12 amino acids. Germline CDR1 LGHDT, CDR2 YNNKEL (reference sequence). The CDR3 bases are TGTGCCAGCACAATCGGTGGAAACACCATATATTTT. Amino acids: CASTIGGNTIYF.

This clone came up once. The J gene is TRBJ1-5, the V gene TRBV6-5, with 8 nucleotides matching TRBD1. V gave up 6 bases and J gave up 6 bases; unmatched junction bases: 10. The CDR3 totals 15 residues. Germline CDR1 MNHEY, CDR2 SVGAGI. The CDR3 DNA is TGTGCCAGCAGCCGTGGACAGGGTGACAGTCAGCCCCAGCATTTT. Amino acids: CASSRGQGDSQPQHF.

The V call is TRBV15, the J call TRBJ1-2; tentatively, D is TRBD1 (6 bases). Germline V lookup: CDR1 LNHNV, CDR2 YYDKDF (reference sequence). The germline V and J ends were trimmed by 0 bases and 4 bases, with 12 bases remaining between them. This CDR3 has 15 residues. DNA of the CDR3: TGTGCCACCAGCAGAGATATGGGACACGTCTATGGCTACACCTTC. Its protein product is CATSRDMGHVYGYTF.

This chain connects TRBV5-1 to TRBJ2-7; 11 nucleotides align to TRBD2. The CDR3 has 17 residues. In germline, CDR1 is SGHRS, CDR2 YFSETQ. Trimming at V came to 0 bases and at J to 0 bases, leaving 5 bases not matched to a gene. CDR3 coding DNA: TGCGCCAGCAGCTTGGCGGCTAGCGGGAGGAGCTCCTACGAGCAGTACTTC. This encodes CASSLAASGRSSYEQYF.

This rearrangement joins TRBV5-4 to TRBJ1-1; 8 nucleotides align to TRBD1. The CDR3 loop spans 17 amino acids. The germline V gene encodes CDR1 SGHNT and CDR2 YYREEE (reference sequence). J gave up 6 bases and V 1 base, and 14 bases lay outside the gene matches. The CDR3 DNA reads as TGTGCCAGCAGCTTGCCAGGACGTGCAGGGGGCACTCCTGAAGCTTTCTTT. Its protein product is CASSLPGRAGGTPEAFF.

The V and J genes are TRBV30 and TRBJ2-3, with D possibly being TRBD2 (5 bases). The germline V gene has CDR1 GTSNPN and CDR2 SVGIG (reference sequence). The CDR3 runs to 14 residues. Trimming shortened V by 3 bases and J by 0 bases, and 10 bases separated the two germline ends. The DNA of the CDR3 is TGTGCCTGGAGACTAGGGTTTAGCACAGATACGCAGTATTTT. Protein product: CAWRLGFSTDTQYF.

This clone occurred once. The rearrangement joins TRBV5-6 to TRBJ2-1; 8 bases fit TRBD1. The CDR3 loop spans 16 amino acids. V was clipped by 1 base and J by 2 bases; unmatched bases: 5. Looked up from germline, CDR1 is SGHDT and CDR2 is YYEEEE. CDR3 amino acids: CASSLLRQGTYNEQFF. For the CDR3, the DNA is TGTGCCAGCAGCTTGTTAAGACAGGGGACCTACAATGAGCAGTTCTTC.

CDR3 in amino acids: CASSFIGQDNQPQHF. For the CDR3, the DNA is TGTGCCAGCAGTTTTATAGGACAGGACAATCAGCCCCAGCATTTT. The rearrangement links TRBV28 to TRBJ1-5; 7 nucleotides match TRBD1. The CDR3 has 15 residues. In germline, CDR1 is MDHEN, CDR2 SYDVKM. The V and J ends lost 3 bases and 3 bases, in that order; junction bases with no gene match: 5.

This clone was seen a few times. The rearrangement uses TRBV19 and TRBJ1-3, with 7 bases lining up with TRBD1. V gave up 3 bases and J gave up 2 bases; unmatched junction bases: 1. Germline CDR1 is LNHDA and CDR2 is SQIVND (reference sequence). The CDR3 loop spans 14 amino acids. CDR3 coding DNA: TGTGCCAGTAGTATGGGGACAGCTGGAAACACCATATATTTT. Translating it yields CASSMGTAGNTIYF.

CDR3 in amino acids: CASSRQGNGYTF. The CDR3 bases are TGTGCCAGTAGCCGACAGGGAAATGGCTACACCTTC. J is TRBJ1-2 and V is TRBV19, with 7 nucleotides matching TRBD1. Looked up from germline, CDR1 is LNHDA and CDR2 is SQIVND (reference sequence). The CDR3 spans 12 residues. Trimming took 6 bases from V and 6 from J; bases not matched to a gene: 4.

The chain employs TRBV24-1 and TRBJ2-2; 7 positions agree with TRBD1. Germline V gene data show CDR1 as KGHDR and CDR2 as SFDVKD. After removal of 4 bases from V and 7 bases from J, the junction contained 8 bases not matched to a gene. This CDR3 contains 15 residues. The CDR3 reads CATSDPDRIDGELFF. The CDR3 region has the DNA TGTGCCACCAGTGACCCGGACAGGATCGACGGGGAGCTGTTTTTT.

The chain joins TRBV6-5 to TRBJ1-4; 8 nucleotides line up with TRBD1. From germline, CDR1 is MNHEY and CDR2 SVGAGI. Trimming cost V 2 bases and J 4 bases; bases outside gene matches: 6. The CDR3 covers 16 residues. This CDR3 is CASSYVRGRSNEKLFF. CDR3 nucleotides: TGTGCCAGCAGTTACGTCAGGGGGCGTAGTAATGAAAAACTGTTTTTT.

Here the CDR3 DNA reads TGTGCCAGCAGCCCGGGCGGAGGCGCCCCTCTCTATGGCTACACCTTC. Amino acid sequence: CASSPGGGAPLYGYTF. The genes are TRBV14 and TRBJ1-2; D unclear. V was clipped by 4 bases and J by 4 bases, with 19 bases between them. There are 16 residues in the CDR3. In germline, CDR1 is SGHDN, CDR2 FVKESK.

Note on this clone: Different DNA sequences within this sample yield the same CDR3. The chain carries TRBV5-1 and TRBJ2-3, with 8 nucleotides matching TRBD2. The CDR3 sequence is 16 residues long. J lost 4 bases, V lost 0 bases, and 7 bases had no gene match. Germline values: CDR1 SGHRS, CDR2 YFSETQ. CDR3 bases: TGCGCCAGCAGCTTGGATGGACTAGCTGGGGCAGATACGCAGTATTTT. Its translation: CASSLDGLAGADTQYF. Variable domain in full (rest from reference TRBV5-1 and TRBJ2-3): KAGVTQTPRYLIKTRGQQVTLSCSPISGHRSVSWYQQTPGQGLQFLFEYFSETQRNKGNFPGRFSGRQFSNSRSEMNVSTLELGDSALYLCASSLDGLAGADTQYFGPGTRLTVL.

The sample holds one count of this clone. The CDR3 DNA sequence: TGTGCCACCAGTGGGGCAGGGGCAGAGACCCAGTACTTC. Residues: CATSGAGAETQYF. This sequence joins TRBV24-1 and TRBJ2-5, with D possibly being TRBD1 (6 bases). Germline lookup yields CDR1 KGHDR and CDR2 SFDVKD. The CDR3 covers 13 residues. Trimming removed 5 bases at V and 4 bases at J, with 10 bases between.

Remarks on this clone: Other DNA sequences from this sample encode an identical CDR3 as well. The chain employs TRBV27 and TRBJ2-3, with D perhaps TRBD1 (6 bases). In germline, CDR1 is MNHEY, CDR2 SMNVEV (reference sequence). The V and J ends lost 2 bases and 3 bases respectively, with 9 bases between them. The CDR3 length is 14 residues. CDR3 DNA: TGTGCCAGCAGTTTAAACAGGGCGACAGATACGCAGTATTTT. Protein product: CASSLNRATDTQYF.

The gene calls are TRBV18 and TRBJ2-1; no firm D call. The V end lost 3 bases, the J end lost 0 bases, and 9 bases lay between the germline ends. This CDR3 is built from 15 residues. Germline V lookup: CDR1 KGHSH, CDR2 LQKENI. DNA for the CDR3: TGTGCCAGCTCACCCTGGGCAGGCTCCTACAATGAGCAGTTCTTC. The encoded protein is CASSPWAGSYNEQFF.

V usage is TRBV6-5 and J usage is TRBJ2-7, with D unresolved. The germline gives CDR1 MNHEY, CDR2 SVGAGI. The CDR3 has 15 residues. V was cut by 4 bases and J by 0 bases, with 13 bases left in between. CDR3 nucleotides: TGTGCCAGCAGTTCGACTTTAATACCCTCCTACGAGCAGTACTTC. Translating it yields CASSSTLIPSYEQYF.

This sequence joins TRBV28 and TRBJ2-3, with D perhaps TRBD1 (6 bases). With 3 bases removed from V and 1 base from J, the gap between germline ends came to 17 bases. The CDR3 loop spans 17 amino acids. Germline lookup yields CDR1 MDHEN and CDR2 SYDVKM. The CDR3 sequence is CASSFPQRAGGTDTQYF. The DNA for the CDR3 is TGTGCCAGCAGTTTCCCCCAACGGGCAGGGGGCACAGATACGCAGTATTTT.

This clone occurred once. V usage is TRBV14 and J usage is TRBJ2-2; the match to TRBD1 covers 7 bases. Germline V gene data show CDR1 as SGHDN and CDR2 as FVKESK. The CDR3 sequence is 15 residues long. With 5 bases clipped from V and 3 bases from J, the junction kept 6 bases outside the gene matches. The CDR3: CASSYDRAYTGELFF. In DNA, the CDR3 is TGTGCCAGCAGCTACGACAGGGCTTACACCGGGGAGCTGTTTTTT.

The chain recombines TRBV6-5 with TRBJ2-7; TRBD1 matches at 7 bases. The J segment lost 3 bases and the V segment lost 8 bases, leaving 13 bases of the junction unmatched. The CDR3 covers 15 residues. The V gene's germline CDR1 is MNHEY and CDR2 SVGAGI. The CDR3 here is CASAYWGQSSYEQYF. The CDR3 DNA reads TGTGCCAGCGCCTATTGGGGACAGTCCAGCTACGAGCAGTACTTC.

V is TRBV9 and J is TRBJ1-2, with D unresolved. Per the germline V gene, CDR1 is SGDLS and CDR2 is YYNGEE. The CDR3 spans 16 residues. Trimming took off 3 bases at V and 5 bases at J, with 20 bases between the two ends. The CDR3 DNA is TGTGCCAGCAGCGGCCTAGGAGGTGCTTCCTTTTATGGCTACACCTTC. It codes for CASSGLGGASFYGYTF.

The chain is built from TRBV19 and TRBJ1-1; 10 nucleotides line up with TRBD1. V trimming: 5 bases; J trimming: 4 bases; junction bases outside the gene matches: 7. Germline V gene data show CDR1 as LNHDA and CDR2 as SQIVND (reference sequence). This CDR3 is 15 amino acids long. CDR3 loop: CASSARRDRGTEAFF. For the CDR3, the DNA is TGTGCCAGTAGTGCACGCCGGGACAGGGGCACTGAAGCTTTCTTT.

The J gene is TRBJ2-3, the V gene TRBV19; D remains ambiguous. The length of the CDR3 is 13 residues. Germline V gene lookup returns CDR1 LNHDA and CDR2 SQIVND (reference sequence). Trimming removed 5 bases at V and 4 bases at J, with 10 bases between. The DNA of the CDR3 is TGTGCCAGTAGTCCCCTTCCGGCAGATACGCAGTATTTT. Amino acid sequence: CASSPLPADTQYF.

The V and J genes are TRBV2 and TRBJ2-1; no clear D gene. The CDR3 loop spans 14 amino acids. V gave up 4 bases and J gave up 2 bases, with 9 bases separating them. CDR1 and CDR2 from the germline V gene are SNHLY and FYNNEI. CDR3 coding DNA: TGTGCCAGCAGTGCCCTAAGCGCCTACAATGAGCAGTTCTTC. It yields the protein CASSALSAYNEQFF.

The genes are TRBV5-1 and TRBJ2-1; TRBD1 matches at 7 bases. There are 14 residues in the CDR3. J was trimmed by 6 bases and V by 6 bases; bases with no gene match: 9. Germline V gene data show CDR1 as SGHRS and CDR2 as YFSETQ. The CDR3 DNA sequence: TGCGCCAGCACCTTCTCCCGGGACAGCAATGAGCAGTTCTTC. Translated: CASTFSRDSNEQFF.